A selection of T cell receptor beta chains follows, all from one sample in a study of T cell changes during pregnancy in multiple sclerosis. Sequenced by immunoSEQ multiplex PCR; TCRdb stores in-frame clones only, minus some. The sample has under 45,000 clones; approximately 94% are singletons. Sequenced material: CD4+ T cells from peripheral blood mononuclear cells, taken after pregnancy. These TCRs come from a female donor with multiple sclerosis, enrolled in a pregnancy study. Each CDR3 is given with its conserved first and last residue. D genes are given only for firm matches. A clone size is listed for some rows: how often the clone was seen (once, few, many), or a class if it is expanded.

D: -
J: TRBJ1-3
V: TRBV5-4
size: -
CDR3: CASSRSGNTIYF
DNA: TGTGCCAGCAGCCGGAGTGGAAACACCATATATTTT

D: TRBD1
J: TRBJ1-6
V: TRBV2
size: -
CDR3: CASRDRDWSPLHF
DNA: TGTGCCAGCAGGGACAGGGATTGGTCACCCCTCCACTTT

D: -
J: TRBJ2-7
V: TRBV7-7
size: -
CDR3: CASSLGPGSAEQYF
DNA: TGTGCTAGCAGCTTAGGTCCAGGGTCGGCTGAGCAGTACTTC

D: TRBD1
J: TRBJ1-2
V: TRBV27
size: once
CDR3: CASSKQDRVSGYTF
DNA: TGTGCCAGCAGTAAACAAGACAGGGTGTCCGGCTACACCTTC

D: -
J: TRBJ1-2
V: TRBV30
size: -
CDR3: CAWRAVGYTF
DNA: TGTGCCTGGAGGGCGGTGGGCTACACCTTC

D: -
J: TRBJ2-1
V: TRBV18
size: -
CDR3: CASSPGRGFYNEQFF
DNA: TGTGCCAGCTCACCGGGTCGGGGATTCTACAATGAGCAGTTCTTC

D: -
J: TRBJ2-3
V: TRBV19
size: -
CDR3: CASSGGLRTDTQYF
DNA: TGTGCCAGTAGTGGAGGTTTACGCACAGATACGCAGTATTTT

D: -
J: TRBJ2-7
V: TRBV29-1
size: -
CDR3: CSVLTAAYEQYF
DNA: TGCAGCGTTCTAACAGCTGCCTACGAGCAGTACTTC

D: -
J: TRBJ1-5
V: TRBV15
size: -
CDR3: CATSTDKGLNQPQHF
DNA: TGTGCCACCAGCACGGACAAGGGGTTGAACCAGCCCCAGCATTTT

D: TRBD2
J: TRBJ2-5
V: TRBV5-4
size: -
CDR3: CASSPAGTSGAETQYF
DNA: TGTGCCAGCAGCCCGGCGGGGACTAGCGGGGCGGAGACCCAGTACTTC

D: TRBD1
J: TRBJ1-2
V: TRBV5-4
size: -
CDR3: CASSSGQGNYGYTF
DNA: TGTGCCAGCAGCTCGGGACAGGGGAACTATGGCTACACCTTC

D: -
J: TRBJ1-6
V: TRBV6-6
size: -
CDR3: CASTRGASGSPLHF
DNA: TGTGCCAGCACTCGCGGGGCATCGGGTTCACCCCTCCACTTT

D: TRBD1
J: TRBJ2-5
V: TRBV5-1
size: -
CDR3: CASSWTGGVETQYF
DNA: TGCGCCAGCAGCTGGACAGGGGGCGTGGAGACCCAGTACTTC

D: -
J: TRBJ1-1
V: TRBV18
size: once
CDR3: CASSRLDRNTEAFF
DNA: TGTGCCAGCTCACGACTGGACAGGAACACTGAAGCTTTCTTT

D: -
J: TRBJ1-2
V: TRBV6-5
size: -
CDR3: CASSPRGAGGYGYTF
DNA: TGTGCCAGCAGTCCCCGCGGGGCCGGGGGCTATGGCTACACCTTC

D: TRBD2
J: TRBJ2-7
V: TRBV6-1
size: -
CDR3: CASSDIAGASYEQYF
DNA: TGTGCCAGCAGTGACATAGCGGGGGCCTCCTACGAGCAGTACTTC

D: TRBD1
J: TRBJ1-1
V: TRBV7-9
size: -
CDR3: CASSPSRGDTEAFF
DNA: TGTGCCAGCAGCCCGAGCAGGGGGGACACTGAAGCTTTCTTT

D: -
J: TRBJ2-1
V: TRBV6-1
size: -
CDR3: CASSEINEQFF
DNA: TGTGCCAGCAGTGAAATAAATGAGCAGTTCTTC

D: -
J: TRBJ1-2
V: TRBV2
size: -
CDR3: CASSGAGRDDYGYTF
DNA: TGTGCCAGCAGTGGCGCCGGCAGGGATGACTATGGCTACACCTTC

D: -
J: TRBJ1-2
V: TRBV27
size: -
CDR3: CASRPLGGQHYGYTF
DNA: TGTGCCAGCAGACCGCTAGGAGGACAGCACTATGGCTACACCTTC

D: -
J: TRBJ1-4
V: TRBV7-8
size: -
CDR3: CASSERAGWYPNEKLFF
DNA: TGTGCCAGCAGCGAAAGGGCAGGGTGGTATCCTAATGAAAAACTGTTTTTT

D: -
J: TRBJ2-7
V: TRBV6-1
size: -
CDR3: CASSQQWVPSYEQYF
DNA: TGTGCCAGCTCACAACAGTGGGTCCCTTCCTACGAGCAGTACTTC

D: TRBD2
J: TRBJ2-3
V: TRBV10-1
size: -
CDR3: CASSSLGDSGGTDTQYF
DNA: TGCGCCAGCAGCTCTCTCGGGGATAGCGGGGGAACAGATACGCAGTATTTT

D: TRBD1
J: TRBJ2-7
V: TRBV27
size: -
CDR3: CASSPAKTGSGIHEQYF
DNA: TGTGCCAGCAGTCCAGCCAAGACAGGGTCCGGTATCCACGAGCAGTACTTC

D: TRBD1
J: TRBJ1-1
V: TRBV2
size: -
CDR3: CASSVQGAITEAFF
DNA: TGTGCCAGCAGTGTCCAGGGGGCGATCACTGAAGCTTTCTTT

D: TRBD1
J: TRBJ2-5
V: TRBV5-4
size: -
CDR3: CASSLGDRGNEEQYF
DNA: TGTGCCAGCAGCTTGGGGGACAGGGGAAATGAAGAGCAGTACTTC

D: -
J: TRBJ2-4
V: TRBV5-5
size: -
CDR3: CASSLVQGWAKNIQYF
DNA: TGTGCCAGCAGCTTGGTTCAGGGATGGGCCAAAAACATTCAGTACTTC

D: TRBD1
J: TRBJ1-5
V: TRBV6-1
size: -
CDR3: CASSTTGANPQPQHF
DNA: TGTGCCAGCAGTACGACAGGGGCGAACCCTCAGCCCCAGCATTTT

D: -
J: TRBJ1-1
V: TRBV5-1
size: -
CDR3: CASSAGENTEAFF
DNA: TGCGCCAGCAGCGCGGGGGAGAACACTGAAGCTTTCTTT

D: TRBD1
J: TRBJ1-1
V: TRBV2
size: -
CDR3: CASHLDRAIMNTEAFF
DNA: TGTGCCAGCCACCTAGACAGGGCTATAATGAACACTGAAGCTTTCTTT

D: -
J: TRBJ1-6
V: TRBV9
size: -
CDR3: CASSGSGSGGSPLHF
DNA: TGTGCCAGCAGCGGATCCGGGTCCGGTGGGTCACCCCTCCACTTT